These 17 T cell receptor beta chains share one sample of origin, sequenced in a study of spatial heterogeneity in lung cancer. TCRdb re-derived calls from the 5' RACE reads in MiXCR, one entry per CDR3 protein. Of more than 9,500 distinct CDR3 sequences in the sample, over 15% are singletons; the top ten hold just over 50%. The sample's time point: sample taken at primary tumor resection. Sequencing was performed on whole RNA extracted from tumor and nontumor lung tissue, or from frozen PBMC, and the material was left unsorted. The material sequenced was PBMCs, taken at surgery. The origin of the receptors is a male donor with early-stage non-small cell lung cancer.

The sample holds many counts of this clonotype. J is TRBJ2-6 and V is TRBV6-5; D unclear. Germline V CDR1 and CDR2: MNHEY, SVGAGI. The CDR3 is 15 residues long. Between the trimmed V and J ends, which lost 0 bases and 3 bases, there was a span of 6 bases. CDR3 in DNA: TGTGCCAGCAGTTACTCTTTTGGTGGGGCCAACGTCCTGACTTTC. This translates into CASSYSFGGANVLTF.

This clonotype was detected ten times or more. The chain joins TRBV20-1 to TRBJ2-1, with 10 nucleotides matching TRBD2. CDR1 is DFQATT and CDR2 is SNEGSKA in the germline V gene (reference sequence). There are 14 residues in the CDR3. V lost 5 bases to trimming and J lost 7 bases; unmatched junction nucleotides: 8. CDR3 nucleotide sequence: TGCAGTGCTCATCCGTTGACTAGCGGGAATGAGCAGTTCTTC. This translates into CSAHPLTSGNEQFF.

This clonotype was seen a few times. V and J are TRBV29-1 and TRBJ2-3, with 9 bases aligning to TRBD1. CDR1 and CDR2 (germline): SQVTM, ANQGSEA. V lost 6 bases, J lost 5 bases, and 12 bases stayed unmatched. The CDR3 length is 15 residues. The CDR3 nucleotides read TGCAGCGTCGCCGGGGGACAGGGATCTATAGATACGCAGTATTTT. Encoded protein: CSVAGGQGSIDTQYF.

At least ten counts were recorded for this clonotype. V usage is TRBV18 and J usage is TRBJ1-1; D not resolved. Germline CDR1 and CDR2: KGHSH and LQKENI. The CDR3 contains 16 residues. V lost 5 bases to trimming and J lost 0 bases, with 16 bases between them. The CDR3 nucleotides read TGTGCCAGCTCAACCCAGGAAGGCCAGATGAACACTGAAGCTTTCTTT. Its translation is CASSTQEGQMNTEAFF.

Points on this clonotype: Mismatch with germline at one junction end may stem from a read error. The V gene is TRBV27, the J gene TRBJ2-1; D not certain. The CDR3 is 13 amino acids. Germline loops: CDR1 MNHEY, CDR2 SMNVEV (reference sequence). In DNA, the CDR3 is TGTGCCGGCAGTTTATCAAGCCGCCTTGAGCAGTTCTTC. Its translation is CAGSLSSRLEQFF.

Written as DNA, the CDR3 is TGTGCCATCGGGCCCCCTAGCCAAGAGACCCAGTACTTC. Residues: CAIGPPSQETQYF. V usage is TRBV10-3 and J usage is TRBJ2-5, with D unresolved. Trimming stripped 8 bases from V and 1 base from J, with 11 bases between. Germline lookup yields CDR1 ENHRY and CDR2 SYGVKD. The CDR3 is 13 residues long.

The chain recombines TRBV30 with TRBJ2-3; maybe TRBD2 (6 bases). The CDR3 covers 16 residues. Germline assignment: CDR1 GTSNPN and CDR2 SVGIG (reference sequence). V lost 0 bases to trimming and J lost 0 bases, with 13 bases between them. CDR3 sequence: CAWSVLSGTSTDTQYF. CDR3 coding DNA: TGTGCCTGGAGTGTGCTTAGCGGAACAAGCACAGATACGCAGTATTTT.

This clonotype was counted only a few times. The V gene is TRBV5-1, the J gene TRBJ2-6, with D possibly TRBD1 on 7 matching bases. This CDR3 has 18 amino acids. The V gene lost 3 bases and the J gene lost 0 bases, with 16 bases spanning the gap. Germline CDR1 SGHRS, CDR2 YFSETQ. The CDR3 nucleotides are TGCGCCAGCAGCTACGGGGGACAGTTTAGCTCTGGGGCCAACGTCCTGACTTTC. Protein product: CASSYGGQFSSGANVLTF. The variable domain in full, completed from reference TRBV5-1 and TRBJ2-6, reads KAGVTQTPRYLIKTRGQQVTLSCSPISGHRSVSWYQQTPGQGLQFLFEYFSETQRNKGNFPGRFSGRQFSNSRSEMNVSTLELGDSALYLCASSYGGQFSSGANVLTFGAGSRLTVL.

This clonotype occurred a few times. This chain uses TRBV6-5 with TRBJ2-2; 11 bases align to TRBD2. Germline CDR1 MNHEY, CDR2 SVGAGI. V was pared by 7 bases and J by 2 bases, with 12 bases of the junction left unmatched. CDR3 length: 18 residues. The CDR3 here is CASIKTSGRRGNTGELFF. In nucleotides, the CDR3 is TGTGCCAGCATTAAAACTAGCGGGAGAAGGGGAAACACCGGGGAGCTGTTTTTT.

The chain couples TRBV11-3 to TRBJ2-1, with 12 bases that match TRBD2. In germline, CDR1 is SGHNT, CDR2 YENEEA. V lost 1 base and J lost 9; bases outside the gene matches: 13. The CDR3 extends over 18 amino acids. The CDR3 loop is CASSLVGGRLAGATEQFF. The CDR3 coding sequence is TGTGCCAGCAGCTTAGTAGGCGGCAGACTAGCGGGAGCAACTGAGCAGTTCTTC. The whole variable domain, filled in from reference TRBV11-3 and TRBJ2-1, reads EAGVVQSPRYKIIEKKQPVAFWCNPISGHNTLYWYLQNLGQGPELLIRYENEEAVDDSQLPKDRFSAERLKGVDSTLKIQPAELGDSAVYLCASSLVGGRLAGATEQFFGPGTRLTVL.

This chain uses TRBV4-2 with TRBJ1-3; D is uncertain. Germline V CDR1 and CDR2: LGHNA, YNFKEQ. The ends were cut back, 1 base at V and 3 bases at J, with 7 bases in the middle. CDR3 length: 14 amino acids. CDR3 sequence (DNA): TGTGCCAGCAGCCAAGCTGGGGATGGAAACACCATATATTTT. This translates into CASSQAGDGNTIYF.

The chain uses TRBV3-1 and TRBJ1-2; possibly TRBD1 for D (6 bases). Germline CDR1 reads LGHDT; CDR2 reads YNNKEL (reference sequence). Trimming pared 3 bases from V and 4 bases from J, leaving 12 bases between. The CDR3 is made up of 14 amino acids. In nucleotides, the CDR3 is TGTGCCAGCAGCCAGGGGGCCGCGAGCTATGGCTACACCTTC. It yields the protein CASSQGAASYGYTF.

CDR3 coding DNA: TGTGCCATCGGGACGGGGTCCTACGAGCAGTACTTC. This sequence encodes CAIGTGSYEQYF. The chain employs TRBV10-3 and TRBJ2-7, with D perhaps assigned TRBD1 or TRBD2 (5 bases each). CDR1 and CDR2 from the germline V gene are ENHRY and SYGVKD. Trimming removed 8 bases at V and 1 base at J, with 9 bases between. The CDR3 extends over 12 amino acids.

CDR3 DNA: TGTGCCAGCACTAGCGGGAGCAGGAGCGAGCAGTACTTC. Translating gives CASTSGSRSEQYF. The genes are TRBV27 and TRBJ2-7; 10 positions agree with TRBD2. Trimming removed 7 bases from V and 6 bases from J; junction bases left unmatched: 6. Germline CDR1 and CDR2: MNHEY and SMNVEV (reference sequence). The CDR3 has 13 amino acids.

This clonotype appeared many times. The chain links TRBV27 to TRBJ1-2; possible D gene TRBD1, 6 bases. Germline V gene lookup returns CDR1 MNHEY and CDR2 SMNVEV (reference sequence). The V end was cut by 8 bases, the J end by 2 bases, with 18 bases between. The CDR3 runs to 15 residues. The chain's CDR3 is CASAIPGHPNYGYTF. CDR3 coding DNA: TGTGCCAGCGCCATTCCGGGACACCCCAACTATGGCTACACCTTC.

The chain employs TRBV10-3 and TRBJ1-4; D possibly corresponds to TRBD1 (6 bases). Germline CDR1 ENHRY, CDR2 SYGVKD. V lost 4 bases, J lost 5 bases, and 11 bases lay in between. The CDR3 extends over 14 amino acids. Written as DNA, the CDR3 is TGTGCCATCAGTGCTGGACAGTCAAATGAAAAACTGTTTTTT. Translating it yields CAISAGQSNEKLFF.

This chain uses TRBV7-3 with TRBJ1-6; 7 nucleotides agree with TRBD1. Trimming took 4 bases from V and 7 from J; bases not matched to a gene: 4. The germline V gene has CDR1 SGHTA and CDR2 FQGTGA. The CDR3 consists of 14 residues. The CDR3 protein is CASSWGTANSPLHF. The CDR3, as DNA: TGTGCCAGCAGCTGGGGGACAGCCAATTCACCCCTCCACTTT.